This record covers a single T cell receptor beta chain. Its antigen is undetermined. An Oncomine TCR Beta short-read assay was used to sequence the DNA from cultured CD4+ T cells. Once CD4+ T cells had been cultured, genomic DNA was extracted from them. TCRdb fed the PCR reads into MiXCR, producing one record per CDR3 protein. In the table there are more than 12,000 distinct CDR3 sequences, 50% to 55% of which are singletons. Treatment defined: approximately nine-day PBMC culture with coronavirus spike peptide pools or control peptides (ViraFEST assay). This sample is part of a study of vaccination and CD4 T cells after COVID-19. General study points: Convalescent patients' median share of reactive clones seen only post-vaccination was more than 65%.

V lost 4 bases and J lost 0; bases outside the gene matches: 0. Germline CDR1 MNHEY, CDR2 SVGAGI. The CDR3 extends over 14 amino acids. V is TRBV6-5 and J is TRBJ1-3; 7 nucleotides agree with TRBD1. The sequenced sample was CD4+ T cells from blood, cultured in vitro. The receptor's source is a human donor who had recovered from COVID-19. The CDR3 reads CASSWDSSGNTIYF. CDR3 bases: TGTGCCAGCAGTTGGGACAGCTCTGGAAACACCATATATTTT.